This TCR beta chain derives from a study of T cell clonotyping in hematopoietic cell transplantation. Of note for this clone: Its matching antigen is unknown.

The repertoire was sequenced with immunoSEQ multiplex PCR; TCRdb's copy has only in-frame clones and lacks some. This table has about 36,000 clones, over 75% appearing once. Study-wide results and caveats: Recipient TCR diversity dropped after transplant; expanded clonotypes rose from day 30 to 180. At the given depth, recipient repertoires were over 95% de novo clonotypes. Higher Inverse Simpson Index values in graft donor and pretransplant recipient predicted broader posttransplant TCR diversity. Without cell sorting, CD4 versus CD8 contributions remain unresolved.

Per germline, CDR1 SGHDT and CDR2 YYEEEE. With 0 bases clipped from V and 10 bases from J, the junction kept 7 bases outside the gene matches. This CDR3 is built from 14 residues. V usage is TRBV5-6 and J usage is TRBJ1-2, with 9 nucleotides matching TRBD1. Sequencing was performed on peripheral blood mononuclear cells. This receptor was taken from a woman between 40 and 55 years old in good health. Some clones in this sample may be carry-over from other donors' samples. The CDR3 sequence is CASSLGQGGRPYTF. The CDR3 coding sequence is TGTGCCAGCAGCTTGGGACAGGGGGGGAGGCCCTACACCTTC.